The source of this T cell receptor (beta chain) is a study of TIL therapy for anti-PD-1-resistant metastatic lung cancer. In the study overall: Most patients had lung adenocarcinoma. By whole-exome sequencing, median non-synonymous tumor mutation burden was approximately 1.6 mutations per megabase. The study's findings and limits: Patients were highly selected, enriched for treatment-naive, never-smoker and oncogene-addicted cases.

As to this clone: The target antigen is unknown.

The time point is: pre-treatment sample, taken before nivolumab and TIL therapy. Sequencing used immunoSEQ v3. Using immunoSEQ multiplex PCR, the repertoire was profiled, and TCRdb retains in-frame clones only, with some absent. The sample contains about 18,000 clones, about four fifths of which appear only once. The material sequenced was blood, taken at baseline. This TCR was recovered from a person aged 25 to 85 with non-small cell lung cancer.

The CDR3 protein is CASSHLGQGARWTEAFF. The CDR3 nucleotides read TGTGCCAGCAGCCACCTGGGACAGGGGGCGCGATGGACTGAAGCTTTCTTT. J is TRBJ1-1 and V is TRBV5-6; 12 positions match TRBD1. Germline V gives CDR1 SGHDT, CDR2 YYEEEE. CDR3 size: 17 residues. V gave up 4 bases and J gave up 5 bases; unmatched junction bases: 12.